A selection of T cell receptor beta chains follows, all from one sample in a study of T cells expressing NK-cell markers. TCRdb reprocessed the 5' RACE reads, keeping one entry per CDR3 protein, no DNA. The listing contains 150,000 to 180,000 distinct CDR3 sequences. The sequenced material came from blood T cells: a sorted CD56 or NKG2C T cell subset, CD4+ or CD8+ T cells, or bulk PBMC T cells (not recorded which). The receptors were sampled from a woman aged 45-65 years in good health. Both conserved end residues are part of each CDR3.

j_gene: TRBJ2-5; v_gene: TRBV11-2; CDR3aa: CASSLTSTETQYF
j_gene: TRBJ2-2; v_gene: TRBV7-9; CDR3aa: CASSSTFTGELFF
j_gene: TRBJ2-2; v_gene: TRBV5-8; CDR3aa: CASSFTSGELFF
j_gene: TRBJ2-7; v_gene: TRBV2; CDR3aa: CASSEGQSTPWEQYF
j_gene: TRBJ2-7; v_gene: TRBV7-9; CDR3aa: CASSSSGSSYEQYF
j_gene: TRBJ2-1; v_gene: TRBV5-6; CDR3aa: CASSPRQGVDNEQFF
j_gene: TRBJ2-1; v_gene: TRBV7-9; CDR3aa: CASSGQFNEQFF
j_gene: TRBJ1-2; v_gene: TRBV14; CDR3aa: CASSQAFLGDYGYTF
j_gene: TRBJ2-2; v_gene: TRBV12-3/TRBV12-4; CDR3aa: CAVTGGASGELFF
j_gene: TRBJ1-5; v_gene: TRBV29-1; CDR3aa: CSPPLWAAYSNQPQHF
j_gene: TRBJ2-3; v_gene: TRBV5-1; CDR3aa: CASSIQGADTQYF
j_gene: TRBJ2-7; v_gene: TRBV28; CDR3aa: CASKSMQQLYEQYF
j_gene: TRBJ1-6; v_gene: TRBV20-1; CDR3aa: CSARGRVGSPLHF
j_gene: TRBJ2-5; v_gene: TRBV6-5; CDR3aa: CASSYLGTEKETQYF
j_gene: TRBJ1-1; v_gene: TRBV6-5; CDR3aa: CASSYSQGADTEAFF
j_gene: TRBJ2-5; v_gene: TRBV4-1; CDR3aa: CASSQPPGTGPGETQYF
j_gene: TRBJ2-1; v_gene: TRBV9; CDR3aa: CASGAGDSSYNEQFF
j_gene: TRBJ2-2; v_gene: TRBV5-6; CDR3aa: CASSSRGGTGELFF
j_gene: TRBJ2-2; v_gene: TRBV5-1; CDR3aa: CASSFIGPGELFF
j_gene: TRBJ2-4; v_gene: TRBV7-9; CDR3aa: CASSLVGAKNIQYF
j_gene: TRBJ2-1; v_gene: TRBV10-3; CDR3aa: CAILNSGNEQFF
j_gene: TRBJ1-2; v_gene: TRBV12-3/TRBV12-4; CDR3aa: CASSSSGTGIYGYTF
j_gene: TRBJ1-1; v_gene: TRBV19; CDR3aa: CASSIWTENEAFF
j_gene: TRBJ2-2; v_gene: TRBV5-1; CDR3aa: CASSLRASGIYTGELFF
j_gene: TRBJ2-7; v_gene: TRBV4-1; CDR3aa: CASSQQFGGSSYEQYF
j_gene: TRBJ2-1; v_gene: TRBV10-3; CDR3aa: CAISEVRDSSYNEQFF
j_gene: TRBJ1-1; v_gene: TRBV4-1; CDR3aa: CASSQDWALEGAFF
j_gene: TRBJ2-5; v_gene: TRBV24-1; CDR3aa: CATSDSGTGPQETQYF
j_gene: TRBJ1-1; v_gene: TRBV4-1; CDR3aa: CASSQAAGYLNTEAFF
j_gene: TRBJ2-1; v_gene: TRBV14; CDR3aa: CASSQEWGLAGGPAHEQFF
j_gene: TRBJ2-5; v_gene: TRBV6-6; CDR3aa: CASSYTGRETQYF